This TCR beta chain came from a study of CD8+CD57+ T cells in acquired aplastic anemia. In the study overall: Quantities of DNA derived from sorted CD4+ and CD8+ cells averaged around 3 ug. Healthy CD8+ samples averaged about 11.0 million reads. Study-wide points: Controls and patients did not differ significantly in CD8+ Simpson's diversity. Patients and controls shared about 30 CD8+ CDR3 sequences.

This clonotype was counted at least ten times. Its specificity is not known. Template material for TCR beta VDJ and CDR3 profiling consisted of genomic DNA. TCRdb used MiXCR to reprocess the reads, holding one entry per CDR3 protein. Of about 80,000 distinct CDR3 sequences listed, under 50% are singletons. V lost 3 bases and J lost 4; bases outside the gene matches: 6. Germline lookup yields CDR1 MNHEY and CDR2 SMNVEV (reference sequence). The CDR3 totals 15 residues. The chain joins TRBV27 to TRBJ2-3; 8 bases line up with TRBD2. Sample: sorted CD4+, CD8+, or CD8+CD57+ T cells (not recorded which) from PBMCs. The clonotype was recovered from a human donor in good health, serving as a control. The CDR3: CASSFEREPSDTQYF. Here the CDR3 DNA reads TGTGCCAGCAGTTTCGAGCGGGAGCCATCAGATACGCAGTATTTT.